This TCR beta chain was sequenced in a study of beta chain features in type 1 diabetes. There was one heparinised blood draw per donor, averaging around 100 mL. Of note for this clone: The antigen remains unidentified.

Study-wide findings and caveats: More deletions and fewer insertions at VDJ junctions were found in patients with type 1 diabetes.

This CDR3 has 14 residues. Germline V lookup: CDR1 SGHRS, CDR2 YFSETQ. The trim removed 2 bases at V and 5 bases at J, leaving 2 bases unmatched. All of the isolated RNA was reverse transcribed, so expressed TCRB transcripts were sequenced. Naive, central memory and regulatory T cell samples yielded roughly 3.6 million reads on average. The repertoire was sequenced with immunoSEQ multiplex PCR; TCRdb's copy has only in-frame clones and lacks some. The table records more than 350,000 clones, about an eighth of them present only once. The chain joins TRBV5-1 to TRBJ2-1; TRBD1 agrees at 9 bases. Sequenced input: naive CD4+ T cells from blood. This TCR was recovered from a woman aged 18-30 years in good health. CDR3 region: CASSFRTGDNEQFF. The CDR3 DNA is TGCGCCAGCAGCTTCCGGACAGGGGACAATGAGCAGTTCTTC. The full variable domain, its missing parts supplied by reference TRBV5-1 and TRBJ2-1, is KAGVTQTPRYLIKTRGQQVTLSCSPISGHRSVSWYQQTPGQGLQFLFEYFSETQRNKGNFPGRFSGRQFSNSRSEMNVSTLELGDSALYLCASSFRTGDNEQFFGPGTRLTVL.